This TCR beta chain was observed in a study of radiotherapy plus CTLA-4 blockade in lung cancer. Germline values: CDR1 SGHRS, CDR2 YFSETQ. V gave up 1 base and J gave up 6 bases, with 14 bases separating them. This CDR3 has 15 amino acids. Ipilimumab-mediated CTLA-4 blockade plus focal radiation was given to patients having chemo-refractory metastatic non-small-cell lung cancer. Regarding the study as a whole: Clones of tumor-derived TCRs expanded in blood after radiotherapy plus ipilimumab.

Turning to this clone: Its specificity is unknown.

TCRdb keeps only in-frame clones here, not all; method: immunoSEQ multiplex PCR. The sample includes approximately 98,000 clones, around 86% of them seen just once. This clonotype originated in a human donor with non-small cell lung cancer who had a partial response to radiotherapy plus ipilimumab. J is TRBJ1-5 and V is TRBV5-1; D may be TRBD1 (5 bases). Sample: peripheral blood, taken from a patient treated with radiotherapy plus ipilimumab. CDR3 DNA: TGCGCCAGCAGCTTGAGGGCAGGGTTGGGTCAGCCCCAGCATTTT. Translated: CASSLRAGLGQPQHF.